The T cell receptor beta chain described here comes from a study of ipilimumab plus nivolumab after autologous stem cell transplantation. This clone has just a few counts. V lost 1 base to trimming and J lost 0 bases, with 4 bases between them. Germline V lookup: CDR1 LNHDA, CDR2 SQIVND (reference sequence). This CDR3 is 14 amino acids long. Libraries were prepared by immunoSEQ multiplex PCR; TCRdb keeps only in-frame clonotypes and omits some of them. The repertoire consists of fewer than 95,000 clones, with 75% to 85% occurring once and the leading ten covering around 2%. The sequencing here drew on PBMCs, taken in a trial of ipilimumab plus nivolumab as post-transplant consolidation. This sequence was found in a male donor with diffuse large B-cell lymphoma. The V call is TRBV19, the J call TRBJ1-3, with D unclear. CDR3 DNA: TGTGCCAGTAGTATAGGAAGCTCTGGAAACACCATATATTTT. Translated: CASSIGSSGNTIYF. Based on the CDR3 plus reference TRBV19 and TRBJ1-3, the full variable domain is DGGITQSPKYLFRKEGQNVTLSCEQNLNHDAMYWYRQDPGQGLRLIYYSQIVNDFQKGDIAEGYSVSREKKESFPLTVTSAQKNPTAFYLCASSIGSSGNTIYFGEGSWLTVV.